This T cell receptor (beta chain) was profiled in a study of vaccination effects on CD4 cells after COVID-19. Study details: Post-vaccine sampling occurred a median 72 days after the second dose.

The ViraFEST assay expanded antigen-specific CD4+ T cells with viral peptide pools before sequencing. Investigators separated out CD4+ T cells once 9 to 11 days of culture had passed. The cohort was immunized with two doses of either the BNT162b2 or mRNA-1273 vaccine. IL-2 at 10 IU/ml and peptides at 10 ug/ml were added to cultured PBMC, approximately 2 million per well. The method was immunoSEQ multiplex PCR; TCRdb's version includes in-frame clones alone and lacks a portion of them. The sample lists about 33,000 clones; roughly four fifths were seen once. Trimming removed 4 bases at V and 7 bases at J, with 12 bases between. Germline lookup yields CDR1 KGHDR and CDR2 SFDVKD. The CDR3 runs to 14 residues. Notes on this clone: Its antigen is unknown.

This clonotype was sampled from a human donor who received a COVID-19 vaccine. Some clones in this sample may be carry-over from other donors' samples. The sample was CD4+ T cells from PBMCs cultured with HCoV-NL63 spike peptides, taken after COVID-19 vaccination. The chain employs TRBV24-1 and TRBJ2-2; D is perhaps TRBD1 (5 bases). This CDR3 reads CATSDPRAGGELFF. CDR3 DNA sequence: TGTGCCACCAGTGACCCCAGGGCCGGCGGGGAGCTGTTTTTT.